This T cell receptor beta chain was sequenced in a study of identical twins. MiXCR was run by TCRdb on the 5' RACE reads, yielding one entry per CDR3 protein. The sample contains some 1,700,000 distinct CDR3 sequences, less than 40% of which appear only once. A note on this clonotype: Its specificity is unknown.

Germline V gene lookup returns CDR1 SGHTA and CDR2 FQGNSA. J lost 3 bases, V lost 2 bases, and 7 bases had no gene match. The CDR3 covers 17 residues. Findings of the study overall: Whereas memory repertoires showed no such difference, abundant cord blood beta clonotypes carried fewer insertions. Without tracking the same donors, conclusions rested on cross-sectional statistical analysis.

There were only healthy Caucasians among the donors. The origin of this receptor is a newborn girl in good health. The source material was cord blood. This rearrangement joins TRBV7-2 to TRBJ2-2; TRBD2 matches at 9 bases. CDR3 protein: CASSLKTGTSYTGELFF. The CDR3 nucleotides read TGTGCCAGCAGCTTAAAGACCGGGACTAGCTACACCGGGGAGCTGTTTTTT.